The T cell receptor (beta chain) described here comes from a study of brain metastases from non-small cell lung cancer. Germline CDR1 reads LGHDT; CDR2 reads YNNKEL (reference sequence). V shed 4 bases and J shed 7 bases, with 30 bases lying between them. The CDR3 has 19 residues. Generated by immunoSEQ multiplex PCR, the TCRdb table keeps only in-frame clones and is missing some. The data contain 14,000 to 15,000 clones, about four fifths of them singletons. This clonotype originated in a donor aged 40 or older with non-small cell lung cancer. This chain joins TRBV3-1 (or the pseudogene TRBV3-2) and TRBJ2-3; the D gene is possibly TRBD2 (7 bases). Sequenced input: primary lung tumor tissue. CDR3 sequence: CASSPRGGGGGHRGYTQYF. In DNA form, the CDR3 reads TGTGCCAGCAGCCCCCGTGGGGGTGGGGGGGGGCACAGAGGATATACGCAGTATTTT.